Below are 10 T cell receptor beta chains sequenced from a single sample in a study of blood T cell repertoires in COVID-19. Method: immunoSEQ multiplex PCR; TCRdb's copy keeps in-frame clones and lacks some. The data contain 95,000 to 100,000 clones, roughly 90% of them singletons. The sample comprised peripheral blood. The receptors come from a man older than 75 with acute or convalescent COVID-19.

This clone was picked up one time. The rearrangement uses TRBV19 and TRBJ2-2; possible D gene TRBD2, 6 bases. The CDR3 is made up of 13 amino acids. The V end was cut by 10 bases, the J end by 4 bases, with 13 bases between. Germline assignment: CDR1 LNHDA and CDR2 SQIVND (reference sequence). The CDR3, as DNA: TGTGCCACCGCGGACTACCCCACCGGGGAGCTGTTTTTT. Protein product: CATADYPTGELFF. The full variable domain, in which reference TRBV19 and TRBJ2-2 provide the parts outside the CDR3, is DGGITQSPKYLFRKEGQNVTLSCEQNLNHDAMYWYRQDPGQGLRLIYYSQIVNDFQKGDIAEGYSVSREKKESFPLTVTSAQKNPTAFYLCATADYPTGELFFGEGSRLTVL.

This sequence joins TRBV28 and TRBJ1-5, with D possibly TRBD1 on 6 matching bases. The germline gives CDR1 MDHEN, CDR2 SYDVKM. V gave up 2 bases and J gave up 0 bases, with 11 bases separating them. CDR3 length equals 16 residues. The CDR3 DNA sequence: TGTGCCAGCAGTTTACGGACAGTCCCTAGCAATCAGCCCCAGCATTTT. Its protein is CASSLRTVPSNQPQHF.

The V call is TRBV7-2, the J call TRBJ2-1, with D unclear. V was clipped by 3 bases and J by 7 bases, with 10 bases between them. The CDR3 contains 13 residues. Germline V gene lookup returns CDR1 SGHTA and CDR2 FQGNSA. The CDR3: CASSFALQNEQFF. CDR3 DNA: TGTGCCAGCAGCTTTGCTCTTCAGAATGAGCAGTTCTTC.

This chain connects TRBV2 to TRBJ1-2; the match to TRBD1 covers 8 bases. Germline CDR1 SNHLY, CDR2 FYNNEI. The CDR3 has 15 residues. Trimming removed 2 bases from V and 5 bases from J; junction bases left unmatched: 7. The CDR3 coding sequence is TGTGCCAGCAGTGAACGAGACAGGGGAGGATATGGCTACACCTTC. Encoded protein: CASSERDRGGYGYTF.

This clone has a single count. This chain connects TRBV14 to TRBJ1-4, with D perhaps matching TRBD1 (5 bases). The CDR3 length is 13 residues. Trimming shortened V by 4 bases and J by 6 bases, and 9 bases separated the two germline ends. Germline CDR1 is SGHDN and CDR2 is FVKESK. CDR3 DNA: TGTGCCAGCAGCCGGACAAGGGATGAAAAACTGTTTTTT. Residues: CASSRTRDEKLFF.

This clone occurred a few times. This chain connects TRBV5-5 to TRBJ1-1, with D perhaps TRBD1 (5 bases). The CDR3 is made up of 13 amino acids. Trimming took off 0 bases at V and 8 bases at J, with 11 bases between the two ends. Germline CDR1 is SGHKS and CDR2 is YYEKEE (reference sequence). CDR3 nucleotide sequence: TGTGCCAGCAGCTTGGAGGGCCGGGGGGAAGCTTTCTTT. Translation gives CASSLEGRGEAFF. The variable domain in full, completed from reference TRBV5-5 and TRBJ1-1, reads DAGVTQSPTHLIKTRGQQVTLRCSPISGHKSVSWYQQVLGQGPQFIFQYYEKEERGRGNFPDRFSARQFPNYSSELNVNALLLGDSALYLCASSLEGRGEAFFGQGTRLTVV.

This rearrangement joins TRBV30 to TRBJ2-7, with a weak D call TRBD2 (6 bases). The CDR3 is made up of 13 amino acids. Germline V lookup: CDR1 GTSNPN, CDR2 SVGIG (reference sequence). Trimming shortened V by 2 bases and J by 5 bases, and 13 bases separated the two germline ends. This CDR3 is CAWSRAGFDEQYF. The CDR3 region has the DNA TGTGCCTGGAGTCGGGCGGGGTTCGACGAGCAGTACTTC.

DNA of the CDR3: TGTGCCAGCAGCCACGGTACGGGAGTAGCAGATACGCAGTATTTT. Translation gives CASSHGTGVADTQYF. This chain joins TRBV7-2 and TRBJ2-3; maybe TRBD2 (6 bases). Germline-derived CDR1 and CDR2 are SGHTA and FQGNSA. The CDR3 extends over 15 amino acids. Trimming pared 5 bases from V and 4 bases from J, leaving 16 bases between.

The chain has TRBV7-2 and TRBJ2-1; 8 bases fit TRBD2. The CDR3 is 16 amino acids. CDR1 is SGHTA, CDR2 FQGNSA, per germline. V shed 3 bases, J shed 5 bases, and the junction held 9 bases outside the gene matches. The DNA for the CDR3 is TGTGCCAGCAGCTTTGGTGCGGGAGGTGGGAACAATGAGCAGTTCTTC. Residues: CASSFGAGGGNNEQFF.

CDR3 DNA: TGTGCCAGCTACTCACCCGGACAGGGATTCTCCTACGAGCAGTACTTC. Protein: CASYSPGQGFSYEQYF. The V call is TRBV28, the J call TRBJ2-7, with TRBD1 identical over 8 bases. After removal of 8 bases from V and 0 bases from J, the junction contained 12 bases not matched to a gene. The CDR3 extends over 16 amino acids. Germline CDR1 and CDR2: MDHEN and SYDVKM.